The present T cell receptor (beta chain) was sequenced within a study of low-dose radiotherapy and immunotherapy resistance in tumors. Described time point: after trial treatment. Treatment defined: LDRT plus nivolumab, ipilimumab, low-dose cyclophosphamide and aspirin (RACIN trial). Each eligible patient had an advanced solid tumor, and these tumors lacked tumor-infiltrating lymphocytes. The CDR3 has 15 residues. Germline CDR1 and CDR2: LGHDT and YNNKEL (reference sequence). The ends were cut back, 4 bases at V and 2 bases at J, with 9 bases in the middle. The TCRs were subjected to amplification over about 19 PCR cycles employing a constant-region primer in conjunction with a V-primer adapter. In vitro transcription served to amplify the isolated mRNA. TCRdb processed the reads anew with MiXCR; each CDR3 protein has one entry. Counted here are 50,000 or so distinct CDR3 sequences, 33% occurring once; the ten biggest clones make up roughly 8.2%.

The sequence was obtained from a male donor with rectosigmoid adenocarcinoma. The J gene is TRBJ1-6, the V gene TRBV3-1, with D perhaps matching TRBD1 (6 bases). Sequenced material: PBMCs, taken after low-dose radiotherapy plus immunotherapy. CDR3 nucleotide sequence: TGTGCCAGCAGCCCGTCAGGGGCCTATAATTCACCCCTCCACTTT. It is translated as CASSPSGAYNSPLHF.